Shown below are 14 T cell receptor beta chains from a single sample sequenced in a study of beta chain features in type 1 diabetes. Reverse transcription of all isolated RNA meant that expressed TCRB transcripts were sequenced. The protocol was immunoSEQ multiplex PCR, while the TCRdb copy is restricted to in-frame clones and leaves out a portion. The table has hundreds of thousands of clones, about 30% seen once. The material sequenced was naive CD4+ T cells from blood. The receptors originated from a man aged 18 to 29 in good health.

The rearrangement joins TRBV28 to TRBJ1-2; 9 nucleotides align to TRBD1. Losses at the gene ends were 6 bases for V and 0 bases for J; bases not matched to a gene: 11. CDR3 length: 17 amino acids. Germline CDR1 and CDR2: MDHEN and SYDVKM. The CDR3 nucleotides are TGTGCCAGCAGCACACCGGGACAGGGATTTTCTAACTATGGCTACACCTTC. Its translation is CASSTPGQGFSNYGYTF.

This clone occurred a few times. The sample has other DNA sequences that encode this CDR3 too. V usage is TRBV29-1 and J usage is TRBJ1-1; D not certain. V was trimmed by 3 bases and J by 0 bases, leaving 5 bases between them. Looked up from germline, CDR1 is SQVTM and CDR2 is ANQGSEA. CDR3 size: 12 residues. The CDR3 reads CSVDRVNTEAFF. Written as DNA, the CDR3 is TGCAGCGTTGACAGAGTGAACACTGAAGCTTTCTTT.

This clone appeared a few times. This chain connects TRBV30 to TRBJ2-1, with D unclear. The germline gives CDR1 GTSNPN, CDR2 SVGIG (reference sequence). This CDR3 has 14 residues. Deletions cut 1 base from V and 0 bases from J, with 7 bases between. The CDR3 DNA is TGTGCCTGGAGTGAAGCTGTCTCCTACAATGAGCAGTTCTTC. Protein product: CAWSEAVSYNEQFF.

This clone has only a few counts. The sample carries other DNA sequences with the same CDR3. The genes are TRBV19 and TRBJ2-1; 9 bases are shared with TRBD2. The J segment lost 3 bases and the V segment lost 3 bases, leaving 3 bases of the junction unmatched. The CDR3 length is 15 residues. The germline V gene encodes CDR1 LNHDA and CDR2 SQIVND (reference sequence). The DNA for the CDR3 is TGTGCCAGTAGTATCCTAGCGGGAATCTACAATGAGCAGTTCTTC. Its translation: CASSILAGIYNEQFF.

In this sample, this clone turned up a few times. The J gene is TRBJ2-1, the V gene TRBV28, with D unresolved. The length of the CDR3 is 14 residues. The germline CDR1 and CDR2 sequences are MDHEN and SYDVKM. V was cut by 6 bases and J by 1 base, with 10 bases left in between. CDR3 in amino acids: CASSAPESYNEQFF. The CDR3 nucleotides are TGTGCCAGCAGCGCCCCTGAGTCCTACAATGAGCAGTTCTTC.

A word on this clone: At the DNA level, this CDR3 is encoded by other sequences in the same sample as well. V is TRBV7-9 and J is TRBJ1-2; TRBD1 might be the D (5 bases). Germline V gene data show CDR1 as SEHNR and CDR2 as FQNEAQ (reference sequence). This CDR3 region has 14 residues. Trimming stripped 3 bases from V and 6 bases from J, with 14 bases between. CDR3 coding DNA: TGTGCCAGCAGCTTGGAGGGGCTCCATCATGGCTACACCTTC. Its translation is CASSLEGLHHGYTF. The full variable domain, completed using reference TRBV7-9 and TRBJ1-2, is DTGVSQNPRHKITKRGQNVTFRCDPISEHNRLYWYRQTLGQGPEFLTYFQNEAQLEKSRLLSDRFSAERPKGSFSTLEIQRTEQGDSAMYLCASSLEGLHHGYTFGSGTRLTVV.

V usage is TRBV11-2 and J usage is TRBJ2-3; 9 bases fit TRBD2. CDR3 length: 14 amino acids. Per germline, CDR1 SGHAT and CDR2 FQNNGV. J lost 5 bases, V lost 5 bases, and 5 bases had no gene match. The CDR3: CASSLAGMVDTQYF. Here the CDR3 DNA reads TGTGCCAGCAGCCTAGCGGGAATGGTAGATACGCAGTATTTT.

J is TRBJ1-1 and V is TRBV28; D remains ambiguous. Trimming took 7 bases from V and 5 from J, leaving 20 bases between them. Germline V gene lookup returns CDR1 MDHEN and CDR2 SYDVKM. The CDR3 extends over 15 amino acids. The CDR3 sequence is CASNLVGTERTEAFF. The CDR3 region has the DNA TGTGCCAGCAACTTAGTCGGCACAGAGCGTACTGAAGCTTTCTTT. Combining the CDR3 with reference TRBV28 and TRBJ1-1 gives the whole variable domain DVKVTQSSRYLVKRTGEKVFLECVQDMDHENMFWYRQDPGLGLRLIYFSYDVKMKEKGDIPEGYSVSREKKERFSLILESASTNQTSMYLCASNLVGTERTEAFFGQGTRLTVV.

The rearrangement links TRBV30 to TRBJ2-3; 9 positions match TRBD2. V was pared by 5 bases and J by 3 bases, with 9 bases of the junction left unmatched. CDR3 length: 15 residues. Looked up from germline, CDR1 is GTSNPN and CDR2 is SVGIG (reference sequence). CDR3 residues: CAWGPSGMGTDTQYF. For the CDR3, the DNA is TGTGCCTGGGGGCCTAGCGGGATGGGAACAGATACGCAGTATTTT.

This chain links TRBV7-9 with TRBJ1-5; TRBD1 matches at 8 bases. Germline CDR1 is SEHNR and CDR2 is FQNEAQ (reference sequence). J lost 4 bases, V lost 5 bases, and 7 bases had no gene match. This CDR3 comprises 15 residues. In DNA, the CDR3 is TGTGCCAGCAGCGTGGACAGGGCAGGGAATCAGCCCCAGCATTTT. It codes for CASSVDRAGNQPQHF. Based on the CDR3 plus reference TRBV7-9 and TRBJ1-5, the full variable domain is DTGVSQNPRHKITKRGQNVTFRCDPISEHNRLYWYRQTLGQGPEFLTYFQNEAQLEKSRLLSDRFSAERPKGSFSTLEIQRTEQGDSAMYLCASSVDRAGNQPQHFGDGTRLSIL.

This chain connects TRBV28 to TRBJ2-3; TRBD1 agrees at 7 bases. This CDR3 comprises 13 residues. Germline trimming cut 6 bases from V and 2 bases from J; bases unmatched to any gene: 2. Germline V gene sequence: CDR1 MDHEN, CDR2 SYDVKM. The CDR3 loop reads CASRGTATDTQYF. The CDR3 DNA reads TGTGCCAGCAGGGGGACAGCCACAGATACGCAGTATTTT. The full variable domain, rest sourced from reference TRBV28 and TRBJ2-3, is DVKVTQSSRYLVKRTGEKVFLECVQDMDHENMFWYRQDPGLGLRLIYFSYDVKMKEKGDIPEGYSVSREKKERFSLILESASTNQTSMYLCASRGTATDTQYFGPGTRLTVL.

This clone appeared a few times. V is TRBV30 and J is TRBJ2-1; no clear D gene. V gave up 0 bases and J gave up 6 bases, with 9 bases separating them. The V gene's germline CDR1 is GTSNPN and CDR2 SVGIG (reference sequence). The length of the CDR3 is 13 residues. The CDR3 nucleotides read TGTGCCTGGAGTGTACAAGTTTCCAATGAGCAGTTCTTC. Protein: CAWSVQVSNEQFF.

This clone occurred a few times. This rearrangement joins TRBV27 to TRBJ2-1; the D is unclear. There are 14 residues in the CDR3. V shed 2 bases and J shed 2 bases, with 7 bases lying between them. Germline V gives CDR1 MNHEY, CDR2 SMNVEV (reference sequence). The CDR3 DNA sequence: TGTGCCAGCAGTTTACAGGCCCCCTACAATGAGCAGTTCTTC. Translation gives CASSLQAPYNEQFF.

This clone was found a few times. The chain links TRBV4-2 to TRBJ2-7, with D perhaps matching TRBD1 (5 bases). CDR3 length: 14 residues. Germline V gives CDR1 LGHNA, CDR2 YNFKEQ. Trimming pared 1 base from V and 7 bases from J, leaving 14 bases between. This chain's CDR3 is CASSQVDSLGEQYF. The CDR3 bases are TGTGCCAGCAGCCAAGTAGACAGCTTGGGGGAGCAGTACTTC.